The rows below give T cell receptor beta chains drawn from one sample of a study of T-cell reconstitution after alpha-beta-depleted transplantation in children. TCRdb independently ran MiXCR on the PCR reads; one entry per CDR3 protein. Of fewer than 350,000 distinct CDR3 sequences listed, 10% are singletons. Material: PBMCs, obtained before TCRalphabeta/CD19-depleted stem cell transplant. The receptors were sampled from a boy in the first two years of life with acute myeloid leukemia, due to receive a stem cell transplant. Each CDR3 is given with its conserved first and last residue. The order of the fields is V gene, CDR3 length, D gene, J gene, clone size, CDR3 DNA, CDR3 protein. A D gene is named only where the DNA matches it firmly. Clone size is shown for a subset of rows, as once, few, many or a class of expanded clone.

TRBV24-1	16	TRBD2	TRBJ2-1	NA	TGTGCCACCAGTGAGGAGCCGGGACTAGCGGACAATGAGCAGTTCTTC	CATSEEPGLADNEQFF
TRBV15	15	TRBD2	TRBJ2-1	few	TGTGCCACCAGGACAGGACTAGCGCACCCCAATGAGCAGTTCTTC	CATRTGLAHPNEQFF
TRBV29-1	11	NA	TRBJ1-2	many	TGCAGCGTTGAACTTGCCTATGGCTACACCTTC	CSVELAYGYTF
TRBV11-2	15	NA	TRBJ2-2	many	TGTGCCAGCAGCTTATATCCAGGGAACACCGGGGAGCTGTTTTTT	CASSLYPGNTGELFF
TRBV28	15	TRBD2	TRBJ2-3	NA	TGTGCCAGCAGTGTAGCGGGAGAATCTTTGGATACGCAGTATTTT	CASSVAGESLDTQYF
TRBV3-1	14	TRBD1	TRBJ2-4	many	TGTGCCAGCAGCCAGCAGGGGGCCACAAACATTCAGTACTTC	CASSQQGATNIQYF
TRBV7-9	15	TRBD2	TRBJ2-1	many	TGTGCCAGCAGCTCCCTAGCGGGAGTGGGCAATGAGCAGTTCTTC	CASSSLAGVGNEQFF
TRBV12-3/TRBV12-4	14	TRBD1	TRBJ2-5	many	TGTGCCAGCACCCGGGACAGGGCACAAGAGACCCAGTACTTC	CASTRDRAQETQYF
TRBV6-1	15	NA	TRBJ2-5	many	TGTGCCAGCAGCTCAGCCAGGGGCTACTGGGAGACCCAGTACTTC	CASSSARGYWETQYF
TRBV25-1	17	NA	TRBJ2-2	many	TGTGCCAGCAGTGATCCCGAAGACAGGGAGGGAACCGGGGAGCTGTTTTTT	CASSDPEDREGTGELFF
TRBV9	14	TRBD1	TRBJ2-3	many	TGTGCCAGCAGCGTCACAGGGGGCCGAGATACGCAGTATTTT	CASSVTGGRDTQYF
TRBV6-5	15	NA	TRBJ2-1	many	TGTGCCAGCAGTTACGGAGCGGGACAATACAATGAGCAGTTCTTC	CASSYGAGQYNEQFF
TRBV6-6	12	NA	TRBJ1-6	many	TGTGCCAGCAGTTACGAGGGAGTATCCCTCCACTTT	CASSYEGVSLHF